This TCR beta chain came from a study of cytomegalovirus exposure and HLA in healthy donors (dated by TCRdb to the late 2010s). Broadly, across the study: According to an earlier analysis of around 600 of the donors, about 180 million T cells yielded 117 million unique TCR beta sequences and 276 Gb of sequence data. In an earlier analysis of about 590 of the donors, high-throughput TCR beta sequencing was used to judge whether each TCR beta V gene segment behaved as functional or pseudogenic. A handful of DR-DQ haplotypes were handled as single units for association and clustering because linkage in the cohort was strong. The study combined high-throughput TCR immunosequencing, statistical association of individual TCRs with disease status, and machine learning to predict cytomegalovirus infection status. All discovery cohort repertoires had been generated on a single sequencing platform. Roughly 310 gigabases of sequencing data and approximately 85 million unique TCR sequences were included in an early release covering 500 to 750 HLA-typed donors. Using immunosequencing, the study profiled T cell repertoires from about 650 subjects and related those repertoires to cytomegalovirus serostatus. The aim of the study was to test whether cataloging public T cell receptors could identify signatures of past pathogen exposure. Typing coverage differed by locus: A, B, C, DRB1 and DQB1 were typed in roughly 620-640 donors, DQA1 in about 560, DPA1 in 600 to 610, and DPB1 in roughly 470. A later analysis re-examined previously published TCR beta repertoires from several hundred donors and added high-resolution HLA genotyping to investigate patterns of TCR occurrence. Donor age, sex, ethnicity and CMV serostatus were compiled alongside the repertoire data. Besides the first cohort of around 700 subjects, a separate validation cohort made up of around 120 different subjects was used. In the later analysis, no new phenotypic data were used to find candidate immune exposures; instead, reliance was placed on TCR beta sequences and their occurrence across donors. Of the roughly 410 genotyped donors, 75% to 85% were placed in the genetic ancestry cluster associated with self-reported Caucasian donors. On average, roughly 240,000 unique TCR beta nucleotide sequences were sequenced per donor among 350 to 400 genotyped donors of the cohort, with roughly 18% of those sequences being non-productive. Class I and class II HLA loci were covered by the typing at four-digit resolution. A later genetic analysis took genome-wide SNP genotypes for about 65% of the 666 donors and used that subset as a discovery cohort. Broader findings and caveats from the paper: Linkage disequilibrium might explain the correlated functional status among segregating V segments, but an unknown experimental factor could not be excluded. CMV serostatus was the only immune exposure information available for the cohort. A later genetic analysis reported fewer N-insertions in productive TCRs among donors in an Asian-associated ancestry cluster than the approximately 700-donor mean. The study gave a list of 150 to 200 TCR beta chains associated with cytomegalovirus. According to a later analysis, parvovirus B19, influenza, CMV and Epstein-Barr virus appeared linked to several top co-occurrence clusters. Because HLA typing was unavailable for some donors at each locus, only the typed subset was used in association tests. V-gene and J-gene trimming of TCR beta chains was associated with a missense DCLRE1C variant in a later genetic analysis, and the association was replicated in an independent cohort. A later analysis found that most CMV-associated TCR beta chains appeared HLA-restricted, with HLA associations seemingly driven largely by CMV exposure. In a later analysis, the rate of TCR association differed among HLA loci, with DRB1 alleles having the most associated TCRs and HLA-C alleles having the fewest. According to the authors, the approach could potentially be generalized to other disease states and immunological phenotypes. Strong co-occurrence of HLA alleles, especially DR and DQ, made assigning TCR associations to individual alleles difficult. A further reported finding was that TCR beta sequences accurately predicted the HLA-A and HLA-B alleles for most subjects in the first cohort. The cohort was sequenced for TCR beta chains only, and without alpha or paired-chain data the features that could be detected were limited. In a later analysis, around 15,000 TCR beta sequences were associated with specific HLA alleles at a false discovery rate of 0.05. The classifier was reported to diagnose cytomegalovirus status with high specificity and sensitivity in both the original and validation cohorts. Broadly in line with IMGT annotations, most TCR beta V segments showed up in productive rearrangements about 87% or about 30% of the time in an earlier analysis of approximately 600 of the donors. The sequencing pipeline was judged likely to have produced a cluster of highly shared sequence variants as a technical artifact. Sequencing depth was assumed to be roughly uniform across donors in the presence/absence analyses, though that assumption may not hold. Because the 87-base-pair reads could not distinguish some IMGT-functional V segments, including TRBV6-2 and TRBV6-3, those segments were excluded. The earlier analysis of about 600 of the donors excluded 15 to 20 rarely observed V segments, including chromosome 9 orphons, because counts were too low. In vitro tests confirmed that three of the cytomegalovirus-associated TCR beta chains recognize cytomegalovirus antigens. Compared with equally common non-associated chains, HLA-associated TCR beta chains in a later analysis were more clonally expanded and had lower generation probabilities. Most TCR sequences were observed very rarely across donors, whereas some public TCRs were present in many individuals.

As concerns this clone: Its antigen is unknown. Base qualities were left out, and no much larger clone turns up one base away.

As encoded in the germline V gene (reference sequence), CDR1 is LNHDA while CDR2 is SQIVND. Germline trimming: 0 bases from V, 3 bases from J; junction bases outside gene matches: 3. Its CDR3 holds 16 amino acids, cysteine through phenylalanine. The DNA shown is the 48-base CDR3, in frame from base 1. The method behind the library was the immunoSEQ multiplex PCR assay. A mixture of 60 forward primers for TCR Vbeta segments and 13 reverse primers for TCR Jbeta segments was used in the multiplex PCR. Amplification of the CDR3 region of rearranged TCR beta genes was performed with a multiplex PCR assay on genomic DNA. The amplified TCR beta libraries were sequenced on the Illumina HiSeq System as 87-base-pair reads. As for the original processing: A later analysis counted about 80 million unique TCR beta chains across the 650 to 700 repertoires, and some 12 million of these chains were shared by at least two donors. Raw reads were error-corrected and collapsed into unique sequences by a nearest-neighbor algorithm in which closely related sequences were merged to remove PCR and sequencing errors. To assign V, D and J gene segments, CDR3 sequences were aligned to IMGT reference sequences. For a sequence to be retained, a match of at least six nucleotides was required to both a V gene segment and a J gene segment. A rearrangement counted as productive if the CDR3 had no stop codons and remained in frame with V and J, and every other rearrangement counted as non-productive. CDR3 was defined by IMGT convention, running from the second conserved V-encoded cysteine to the conserved J-encoded phenylalanine. Sequences without an unambiguous match to a single V gene segment were excluded from the earlier analysis of a few hundred of the donors. An earlier analysis of 587 of the donors called V segments functional above 56.7% productive rearrangements and segregating when the between-donor standard deviation exceeded 5%. A statistical classification framework was built to diagnose cytomegalovirus status from the catalog of TCR beta chain sequences. In a later analysis, TCR nucleotide sequences were compared against IMGT/GENE-DB human TR gene sequences so that V and J genes could be assigned. Using the TCRdist pipeline, a later analysis assigned CDR3 sequences along with most-parsimonious VDJ recombination scenarios. In a later analysis, each TCR beta chain was defined by its CDR3 amino acid sequence together with its V-gene family, and reads lacking a unique V-gene family were excluded. As a way to deal with suspected cross-contamination and a sequencing artifact, a later analysis dropped 450 to 600 nucleotide sequences that were highly shared and had low generation probability. In a later analysis, a clonal expansion index was calculated for each public chain from normalized within-repertoire ranks of inferred template counts. In a later analysis, generation probabilities were computed with a VDJ recombination model fitted to out-of-frame rearrangements, and the resulting probabilities were checked against IGoR. A later analysis scored TCR-TCR, TCR-HLA and TCR-CMV co-occurrence with hypergeometric tests, applying a repertoire-size bias correction to TCR pairs. To estimate false discovery rates, a later analysis permuted the HLA or CMV assignments 20 times. In a later analysis, co-occurring TCRs were grouped using DBSCAN, with TCRdist sequence similarity added in when clustering inside HLA-allele-positive subsets. Repertoires with fewer than 30,000 or more than 120,000 public chains were left out of co-occurrence clustering, as were about 5 repertoires with anomalous nucleotide sharing. TCRdb provides this immuneACCESS table in a form limited to in-frame rearrangements. Some clones are lacking; in checked studies, under half of them reflect an unresolved V gene, and why the rest are absent is not known. That table supplies the V and J calls and clone size; D and trimming were determined from the DNA. This sample holds roughly 150,000 clones; around 68% were observed only once. The ten top clones hold 8% to 13% of the sample.

The cohort consisted of 600 or so healthy bone marrow donors. Cohort members were all nominally healthy when sampled, although unrecorded immune exposures were likely present. The donor was CMV seropositive and was included in the group of 289 seropositive cohort members. Every donor gave a peripheral blood sample, and the peripheral blood mononuclear cells from that sample were used for TCR beta sequencing. Genomic DNA was extracted from the blood cell samples with the Qiagen DNeasy Blood Extraction Kit. Recombination linked TRBV19 to TRBJ2-1, with 9 middle bases fitting TRBD2. This clonotype was sampled from a man aged 25 to 45 in good health and CMV-seropositive. Sequencing input: PBMCs. CDR3 loop: CASSIDPAGGYNEQFF. The nucleotides are TGTGCCAGTAGTATAGATCCAGCGGGGGGCTACAATGAGCAGTTCTTC.